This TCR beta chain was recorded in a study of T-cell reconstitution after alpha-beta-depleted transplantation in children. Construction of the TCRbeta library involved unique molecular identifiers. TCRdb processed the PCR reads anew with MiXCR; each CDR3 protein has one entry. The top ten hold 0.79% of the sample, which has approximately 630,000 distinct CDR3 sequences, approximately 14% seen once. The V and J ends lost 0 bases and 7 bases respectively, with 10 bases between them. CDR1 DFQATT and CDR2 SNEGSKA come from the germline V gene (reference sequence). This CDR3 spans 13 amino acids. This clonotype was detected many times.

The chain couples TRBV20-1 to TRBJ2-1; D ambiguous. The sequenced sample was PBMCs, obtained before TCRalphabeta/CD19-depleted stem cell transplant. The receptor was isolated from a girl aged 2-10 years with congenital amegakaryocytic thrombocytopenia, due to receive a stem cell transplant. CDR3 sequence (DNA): TGCAGTGCTAGAGATCAGATAAGAAATGAGCAGTTCTTC. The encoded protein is CSARDQIRNEQFF.